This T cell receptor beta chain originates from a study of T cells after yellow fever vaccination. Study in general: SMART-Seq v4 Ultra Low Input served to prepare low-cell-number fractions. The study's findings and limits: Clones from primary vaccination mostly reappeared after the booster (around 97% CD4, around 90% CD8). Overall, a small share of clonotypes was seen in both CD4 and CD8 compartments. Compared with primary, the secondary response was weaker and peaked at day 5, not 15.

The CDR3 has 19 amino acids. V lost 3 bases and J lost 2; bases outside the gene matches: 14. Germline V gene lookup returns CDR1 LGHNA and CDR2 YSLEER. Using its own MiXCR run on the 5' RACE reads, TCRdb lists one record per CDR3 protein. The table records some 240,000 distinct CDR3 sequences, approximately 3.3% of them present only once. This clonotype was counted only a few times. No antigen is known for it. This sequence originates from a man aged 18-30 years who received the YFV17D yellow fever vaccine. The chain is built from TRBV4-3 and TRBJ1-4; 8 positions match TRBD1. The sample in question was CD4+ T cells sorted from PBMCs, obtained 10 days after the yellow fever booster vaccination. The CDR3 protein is CASSQTTGERFTTNEKLFF. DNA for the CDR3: TGCGCCAGCAGCCAGACGACAGGGGAGAGGTTTACGACTAATGAAAAACTGTTTTTT.